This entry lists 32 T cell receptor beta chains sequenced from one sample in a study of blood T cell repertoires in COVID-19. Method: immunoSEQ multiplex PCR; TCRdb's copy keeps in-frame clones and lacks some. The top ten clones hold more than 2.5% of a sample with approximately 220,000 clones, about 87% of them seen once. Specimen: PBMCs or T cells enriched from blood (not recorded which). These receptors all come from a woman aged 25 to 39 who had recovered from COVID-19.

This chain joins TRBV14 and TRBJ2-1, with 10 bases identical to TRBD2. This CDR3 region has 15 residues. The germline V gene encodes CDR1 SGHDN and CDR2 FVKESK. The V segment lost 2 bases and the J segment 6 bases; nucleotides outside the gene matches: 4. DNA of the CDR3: TGTGCCAGCAGCCAACTCAGGACTAGCGGCAATGAGCAGTTCTTC. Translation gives CASSQLRTSGNEQFF.

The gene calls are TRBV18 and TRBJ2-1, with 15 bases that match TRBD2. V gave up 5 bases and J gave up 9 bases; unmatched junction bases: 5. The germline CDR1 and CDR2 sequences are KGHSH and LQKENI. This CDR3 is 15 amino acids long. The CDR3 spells CASSEGTSGGSEQFF. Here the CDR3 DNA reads TGTGCCAGCTCAGAAGGGACTAGCGGGGGGTCTGAGCAGTTCTTC.

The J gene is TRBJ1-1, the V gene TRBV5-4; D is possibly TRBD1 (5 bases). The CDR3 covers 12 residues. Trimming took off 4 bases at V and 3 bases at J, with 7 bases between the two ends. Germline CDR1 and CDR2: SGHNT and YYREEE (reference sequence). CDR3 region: CASSGAYTEAFF. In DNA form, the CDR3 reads TGTGCCAGCAGCGGGGCCTACACTGAAGCTTTCTTT.

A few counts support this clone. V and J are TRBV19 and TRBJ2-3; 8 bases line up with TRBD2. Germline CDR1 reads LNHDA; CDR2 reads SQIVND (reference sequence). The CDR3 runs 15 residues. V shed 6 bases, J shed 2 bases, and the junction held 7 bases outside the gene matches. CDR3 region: CASREAGAFTDTQYF. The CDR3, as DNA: TGTGCCAGTAGAGAAGCGGGGGCCTTCACAGATACGCAGTATTTT.

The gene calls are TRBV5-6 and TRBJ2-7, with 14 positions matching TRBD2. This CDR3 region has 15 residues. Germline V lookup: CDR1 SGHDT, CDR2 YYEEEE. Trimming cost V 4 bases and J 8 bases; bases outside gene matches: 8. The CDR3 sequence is CASSPTSGGAEKQYF. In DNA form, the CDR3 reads TGTGCCAGCAGCCCGACTAGCGGGGGGGCCGAAAAGCAGTACTTC.

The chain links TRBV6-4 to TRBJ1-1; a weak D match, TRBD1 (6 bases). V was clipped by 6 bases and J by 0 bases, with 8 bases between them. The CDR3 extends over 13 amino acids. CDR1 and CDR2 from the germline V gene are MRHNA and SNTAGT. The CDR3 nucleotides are TGTGCCAGCAGCAGGGGAATGAACACTGAAGCTTTCTTT. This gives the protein CASSRGMNTEAFF.

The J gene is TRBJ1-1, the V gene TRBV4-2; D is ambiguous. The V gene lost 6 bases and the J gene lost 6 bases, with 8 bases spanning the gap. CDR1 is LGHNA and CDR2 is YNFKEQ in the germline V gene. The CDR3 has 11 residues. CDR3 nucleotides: TGTGCCAGCAGACGCGACTCTGAAGCTTTCTTT. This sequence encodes CASRRDSEAFF.

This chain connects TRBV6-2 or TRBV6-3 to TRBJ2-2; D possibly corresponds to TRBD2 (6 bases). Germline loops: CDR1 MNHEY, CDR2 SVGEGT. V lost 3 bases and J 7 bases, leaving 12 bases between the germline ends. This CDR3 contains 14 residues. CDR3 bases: TGTGCCAGCAGTTATAGGAGGGAAGGCGGGGAGCTGTTTTTT. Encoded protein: CASSYRREGGELFF.

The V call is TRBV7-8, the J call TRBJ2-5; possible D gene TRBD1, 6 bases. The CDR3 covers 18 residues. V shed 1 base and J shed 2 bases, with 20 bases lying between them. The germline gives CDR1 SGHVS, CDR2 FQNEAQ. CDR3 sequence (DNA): TGTGCCAGCAGCTTAGTATCCCTCAGGGGCCAGGAACAAGAGACCCAGTACTTC. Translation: CASSLVSLRGQEQETQYF.

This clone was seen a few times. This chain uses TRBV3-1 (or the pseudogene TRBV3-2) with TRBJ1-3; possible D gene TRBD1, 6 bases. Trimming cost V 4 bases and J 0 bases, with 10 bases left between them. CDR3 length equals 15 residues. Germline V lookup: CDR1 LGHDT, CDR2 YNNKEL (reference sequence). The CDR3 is CASSLTGNSGNTIYF. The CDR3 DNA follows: TGTGCCAGCAGCCTAACAGGGAACTCTGGAAACACCATATATTTT.

For the CDR3, the DNA is TGCAGCGTTGACGGGGCCGGGACAGAGCTGTTTTTT. Encoded protein: CSVDGAGTELFF. This sequence joins TRBV29-1 and TRBJ2-2; weak D call: TRBD1 (6 bases). This CDR3 is 12 amino acids long. Germline lookup yields CDR1 SQVTM and CDR2 ANQGSEA. Trimming removed 3 bases at V and 11 bases at J, with 13 bases between.

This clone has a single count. The chain's CDR3 is CASSLGLAGSQYF. DNA for the CDR3: TGTGCCAGCAGTTTGGGCCTAGCGGGGTCGCAGTATTTT. The rearrangement links TRBV12-3 or TRBV12-4 to TRBJ2-3; 9 bases agree with TRBD2. Germline trimming cut 3 bases from V and 10 bases from J; bases unmatched to any gene: 5. The CDR3 totals 13 residues.

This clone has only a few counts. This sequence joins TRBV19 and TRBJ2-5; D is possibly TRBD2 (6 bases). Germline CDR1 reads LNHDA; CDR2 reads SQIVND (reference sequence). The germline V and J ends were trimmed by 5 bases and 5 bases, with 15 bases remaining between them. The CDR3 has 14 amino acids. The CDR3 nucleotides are TGTGCCAGTAGTGGCGGGACGGTGAGGGAGACCCAGTACTTC. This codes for CASSGGTVRETQYF.

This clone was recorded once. CDR3 residues: CASSLMGLTEAFF. The CDR3 nucleotides are TGTGCCAGCAGCTTAATGGGGCTCACTGAAGCTTTCTTT. This chain links TRBV5-4 with TRBJ1-1; maybe TRBD1 (5 bases). Trimming cost V 2 bases and J 4 bases, with 9 bases left between them. The CDR3 totals 13 residues. Germline-derived CDR1 and CDR2 are SGHNT and YYREEE (reference sequence).

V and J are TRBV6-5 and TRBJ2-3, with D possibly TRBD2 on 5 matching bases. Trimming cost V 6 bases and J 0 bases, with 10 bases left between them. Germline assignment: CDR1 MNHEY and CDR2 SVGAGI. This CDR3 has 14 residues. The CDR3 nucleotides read TGTGCCAGCAGGTCACCGGGAAGCACAGATACGCAGTATTTT. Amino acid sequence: CASRSPGSTDTQYF.

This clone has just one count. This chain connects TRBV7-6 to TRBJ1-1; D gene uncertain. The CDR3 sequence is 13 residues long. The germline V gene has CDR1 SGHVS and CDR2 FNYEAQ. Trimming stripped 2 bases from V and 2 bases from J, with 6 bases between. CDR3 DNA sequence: TGTGCCAGCAGCTTAATCGTTAACACTGAAGCTTTCTTT. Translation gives CASSLIVNTEAFF. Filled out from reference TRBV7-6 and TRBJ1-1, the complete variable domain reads GAGVSQSPRYKVTKRGQDVALRCDPISGHVSLYWYRQALGQGPEFLTYFNYEAQQDKSGLPNDRFSAERPEGSISTLTIQRTEQRDSAMYRCASSLIVNTEAFFGQGTRLTVV.

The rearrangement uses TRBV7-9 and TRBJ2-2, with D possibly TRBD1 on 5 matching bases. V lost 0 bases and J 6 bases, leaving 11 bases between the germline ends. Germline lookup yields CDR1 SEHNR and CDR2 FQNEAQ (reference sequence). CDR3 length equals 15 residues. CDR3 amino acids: CASSLAPTGPGELFF. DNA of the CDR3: TGTGCCAGCAGCTTAGCGCCTACAGGTCCCGGGGAGCTGTTTTTT.

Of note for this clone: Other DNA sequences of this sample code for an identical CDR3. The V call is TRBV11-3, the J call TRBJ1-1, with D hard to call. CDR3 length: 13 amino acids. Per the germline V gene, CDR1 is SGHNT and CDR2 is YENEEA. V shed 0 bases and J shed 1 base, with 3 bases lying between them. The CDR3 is CASSLDRNTEAFF. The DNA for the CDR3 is TGTGCCAGCAGCTTAGACAGGAACACTGAAGCTTTCTTT.

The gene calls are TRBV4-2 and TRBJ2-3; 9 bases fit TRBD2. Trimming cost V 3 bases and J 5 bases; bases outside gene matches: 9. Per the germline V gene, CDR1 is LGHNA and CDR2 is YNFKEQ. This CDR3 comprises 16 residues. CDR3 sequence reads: CASSQELAGVQDTQYF. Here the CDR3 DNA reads TGTGCCAGCAGCCAGGAATTAGCGGGGGTTCAAGATACGCAGTATTTT.

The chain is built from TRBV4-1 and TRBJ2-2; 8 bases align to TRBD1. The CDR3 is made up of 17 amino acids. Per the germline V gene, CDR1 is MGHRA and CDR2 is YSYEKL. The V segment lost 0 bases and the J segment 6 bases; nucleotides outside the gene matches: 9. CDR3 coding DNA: TGCGCCAGCAGCCAAGAGGAGGCAGGGGGCGAAGCCGGGGAGCTGTTTTTT. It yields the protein CASSQEEAGGEAGELFF.

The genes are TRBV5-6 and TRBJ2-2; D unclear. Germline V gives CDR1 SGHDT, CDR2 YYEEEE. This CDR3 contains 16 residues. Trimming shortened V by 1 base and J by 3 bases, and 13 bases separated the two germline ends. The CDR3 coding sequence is TGTGCCAGCAGCTTGCAAGTTAATACATACACCGGGGAGCTGTTTTTT. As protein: CASSLQVNTYTGELFF.

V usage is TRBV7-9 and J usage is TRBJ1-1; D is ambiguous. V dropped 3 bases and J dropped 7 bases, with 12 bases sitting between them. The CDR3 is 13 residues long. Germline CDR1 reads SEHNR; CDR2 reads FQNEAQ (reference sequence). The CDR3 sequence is CASSLPRGIEAFF. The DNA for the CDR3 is TGTGCCAGCAGCTTGCCCCGGGGAATTGAAGCTTTCTTT.

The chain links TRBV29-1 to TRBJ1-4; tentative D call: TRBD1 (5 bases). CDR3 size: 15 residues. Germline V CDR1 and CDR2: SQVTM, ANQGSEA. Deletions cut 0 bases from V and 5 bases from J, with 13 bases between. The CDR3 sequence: CSVEDARDRNEKLFF. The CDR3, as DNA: TGCAGCGTTGAAGACGCCAGGGATCGGAATGAAAAACTGTTTTTT.

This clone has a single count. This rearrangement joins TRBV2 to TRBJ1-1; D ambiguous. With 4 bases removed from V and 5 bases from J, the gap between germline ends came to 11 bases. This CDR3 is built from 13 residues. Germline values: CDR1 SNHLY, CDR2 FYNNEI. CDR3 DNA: TGTGCCAGCAGTGTAACAGCGGGGACTGAAGCTTTCTTT. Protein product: CASSVTAGTEAFF.

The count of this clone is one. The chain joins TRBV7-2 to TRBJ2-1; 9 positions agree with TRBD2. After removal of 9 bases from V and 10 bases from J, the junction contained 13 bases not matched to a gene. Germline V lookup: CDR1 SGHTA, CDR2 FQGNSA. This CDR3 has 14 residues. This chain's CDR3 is CARDDGLAGKEQFF. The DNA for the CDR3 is TGTGCCAGGGATGATGGGCTAGCGGGGAAGGAGCAGTTCTTC.

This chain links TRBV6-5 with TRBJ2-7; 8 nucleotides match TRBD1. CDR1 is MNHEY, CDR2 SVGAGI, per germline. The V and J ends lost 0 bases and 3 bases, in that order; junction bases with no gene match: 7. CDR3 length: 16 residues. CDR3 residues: CASSYSTGEKGYEQYF. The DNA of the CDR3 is TGTGCCAGCAGTTACTCGACAGGGGAGAAAGGCTACGAGCAGTACTTC.

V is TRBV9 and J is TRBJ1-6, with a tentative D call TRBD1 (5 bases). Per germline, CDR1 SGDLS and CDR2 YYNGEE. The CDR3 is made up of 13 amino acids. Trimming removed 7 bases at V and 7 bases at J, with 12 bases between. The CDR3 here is CASGEGANSPLHF. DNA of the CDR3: TGTGCCAGCGGAGAAGGGGCAAATTCACCCCTCCACTTT.

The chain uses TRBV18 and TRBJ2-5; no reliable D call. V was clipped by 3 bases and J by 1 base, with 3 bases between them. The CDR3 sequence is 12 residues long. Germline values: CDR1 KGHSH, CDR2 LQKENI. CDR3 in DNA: TGTGCCAGCTCACCCCGCCAAGAGACCCAGTACTTC. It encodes CASSPRQETQYF.

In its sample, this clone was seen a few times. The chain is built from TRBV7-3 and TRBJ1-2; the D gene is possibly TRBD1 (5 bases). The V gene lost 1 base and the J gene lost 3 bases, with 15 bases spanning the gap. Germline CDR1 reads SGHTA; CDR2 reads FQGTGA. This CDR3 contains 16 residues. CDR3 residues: CASSLNPDQGDYGYTF. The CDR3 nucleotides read TGTGCCAGCAGCTTAAACCCCGATCAGGGCGACTATGGCTACACCTTC.

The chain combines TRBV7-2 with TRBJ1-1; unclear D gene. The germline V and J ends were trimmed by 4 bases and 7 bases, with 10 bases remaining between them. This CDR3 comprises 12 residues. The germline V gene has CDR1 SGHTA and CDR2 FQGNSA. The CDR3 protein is CASSWRAGEAFF. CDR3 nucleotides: TGTGCCAGCAGCTGGAGGGCGGGTGAAGCTTTCTTT.

CDR3 nucleotides: TGTGCCAGCAGTGAAGCGCGGAGGGGCGAGCAGTTCTTC. This encodes CASSEARRGEQFF. This chain uses TRBV6-1 with TRBJ2-1; weak D call: TRBD2 (6 bases). V was clipped by 0 bases and J by 10 bases, with 10 bases between them. Germline V gene lookup returns CDR1 MNHNS and CDR2 SASEGT. The CDR3 contains 13 residues.

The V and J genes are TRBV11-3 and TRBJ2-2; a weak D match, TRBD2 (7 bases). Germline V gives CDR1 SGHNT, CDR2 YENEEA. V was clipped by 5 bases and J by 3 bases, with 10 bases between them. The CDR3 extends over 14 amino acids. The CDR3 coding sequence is TGTGCCAGCAGCGAGGGGGGGCACACCGGGGAGCTGTTTTTT. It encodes CASSEGGHTGELFF.